This is a list of T cell receptor beta chains from one sample in a study of blood T cells in healthy people across ages. Each CDR3 protein is one row after TCRdb ran MiXCR on the 5' RACE reads. The sample includes around 1,000,000 distinct CDR3 sequences, almost 25% of them seen just once. These data are also associated with another study on T cells of mothers and their children.

The sample taken for sequencing was blood. The source is a girl between 2 and 10 years old in good health. The CDR3 runs from the conserved cysteine through the conserved F or W. Each record gives: CDR3 protein, CDR3 DNA, clone size, J gene, D gene, V gene, CDR3 length. A D gene is named only where the DNA matches it firmly. A row's size may be missing; if present it is once, few, many or a size class.

CDR3aa: CASSQRLAINYEQYF; CDR3nt: TGTGCCAGCAGTCAAAGACTAGCGATTAACTACGAGCAGTACTTC; abundance: -; j_gene: TRBJ2-7; d_gene: TRBD2; v_gene: TRBV27; len: 15
CDR3aa: CASSLPSTNTGELFF; CDR3nt: TGTGCCAGCAGCTTGCCGAGCACAAACACCGGGGAGCTGTTTTTT; abundance: -; j_gene: TRBJ2-2; d_gene: -; v_gene: TRBV7-3; len: 15
CDR3aa: CASSYDGLAGGFLQETQYF; CDR3nt: TGTGCCAGCAGCTACGATGGACTAGCGGGAGGGTTCCTTCAAGAGACCCAGTACTTC; abundance: few; j_gene: TRBJ2-5; d_gene: TRBD2; v_gene: TRBV28; len: 19
CDR3aa: CASSVESGNLEAFF; CDR3nt: TGTGCCAGCAGCGTAGAATCCGGAAACCTTGAAGCTTTCTTT; abundance: few; j_gene: TRBJ1-1; d_gene: -; v_gene: TRBV9; len: 14
CDR3aa: CASSQASDYEQYF; CDR3nt: TGCGCCAGCAGCCAAGCGTCGGACTACGAGCAGTACTTC; abundance: -; j_gene: TRBJ2-7; d_gene: -; v_gene: TRBV4-1; len: 13
CDR3aa: CASSVISGGVYEQFF; CDR3nt: TGTGCCAGCAGCGTAATAAGCGGGGGGGTATATGAGCAGTTCTTC; abundance: -; j_gene: TRBJ2-1; d_gene: TRBD2; v_gene: TRBV9; len: 15
CDR3aa: CASSAGRGYTF; CDR3nt: TGTGCCAGCAGCGCCGGAAGAGGCTACACCTTC; abundance: -; j_gene: TRBJ1-2; d_gene: -; v_gene: TRBV7-2; len: 11
CDR3aa: CASSPSGGAGEQFF; CDR3nt: TGTGCCAGCAGCCCTAGCGGGGGGGCCGGTGAGCAGTTCTTC; abundance: -; j_gene: TRBJ2-1; d_gene: TRBD2; v_gene: TRBV7-3; len: 14
CDR3aa: CASNITMAGQQGDTQYF; CDR3nt: TGTGCCAGCAACATCACTATGGCGGGCCAACAGGGAGATACGCAGTATTTT; abundance: few; j_gene: TRBJ2-3; d_gene: -; v_gene: TRBV3-1; len: 17
CDR3aa: CASSLDTLNTEAFF; CDR3nt: TGCGCCAGCAGCTTGGACACCCTGAACACTGAAGCTTTCTTT; abundance: -; j_gene: TRBJ1-1; d_gene: -; v_gene: TRBV5-1; len: 14
CDR3aa: CATRDRGNTGELFF; CDR3nt: TGTGCCACAAGGGACAGGGGAAACACCGGGGAGCTGTTTTTT; abundance: few; j_gene: TRBJ2-2; d_gene: TRBD1; v_gene: TRBV24-1; len: 14
CDR3aa: CASSVSSGLTSSYEQYF; CDR3nt: TGTGCCAGCAGCGTCTCTAGCGGGCTGACAAGCTCCTACGAGCAGTACTTC; abundance: -; j_gene: TRBJ2-7; d_gene: TRBD2; v_gene: TRBV11-2; len: 17
CDR3aa: CASNPSGGAGNEQFF; CDR3nt: TGTGCCAGCAACCCTAGCGGGGGGGCAGGCAATGAGCAGTTCTTC; abundance: -; j_gene: TRBJ2-1; d_gene: TRBD2; v_gene: TRBV4-2; len: 15
CDR3aa: CASSFGGGAKETQYF; CDR3nt: TGTGCCAGCAGCTTCGGCGGGGGGGCGAAAGAGACCCAGTACTTC; abundance: -; j_gene: TRBJ2-5; d_gene: TRBD2; v_gene: TRBV7-2; len: 15
CDR3aa: CASSPDPDREEIPAQYF; CDR3nt: TGTGCCAGCAGTCCCGACCCGGACAGGGAGGAAATTCCTGCGCAGTATTTT; abundance: -; j_gene: TRBJ2-3; d_gene: TRBD1; v_gene: TRBV27; len: 17
CDR3aa: CASSFGVGELFF; CDR3nt: TGTGCCAGCAGTTTCGGCGTCGGGGAGCTGTTTTTT; abundance: few; j_gene: TRBJ2-2; d_gene: -; v_gene: TRBV12-3/TRBV12-4; len: 12
CDR3aa: CASSVLGQGSRETRYF; CDR3nt: TGTGCCAGTTCCGTATTGGGACAGGGGAGTAGGGAGACCCGGTACTTC; abundance: few; j_gene: TRBJ2-5; d_gene: TRBD1; v_gene: TRBV9; len: 16
CDR3aa: CSVEDMSGLISSYNEQFF; CDR3nt: TGCAGCGTTGAAGACATGTCAGGACTGATAAGCTCCTACAATGAGCAGTTCTTC; abundance: few; j_gene: TRBJ2-1; d_gene: -; v_gene: TRBV29-1; len: 18
CDR3aa: CASSSSRLPLNYGYTF; CDR3nt: TGTGCCAGCAGTTCATCCAGGTTACCGCTTAACTATGGCTACACCTTC; abundance: -; j_gene: TRBJ1-2; d_gene: -; v_gene: TRBV12-3/TRBV12-4; len: 16
CDR3aa: CSVTQGDYNEQFF; CDR3nt: TGCAGCGTTACACAGGGGGATTACAATGAGCAGTTCTTC; abundance: few; j_gene: TRBJ2-1; d_gene: TRBD1; v_gene: TRBV29-1; len: 13
CDR3aa: CASSPLESAANEKLFF; CDR3nt: TGTGCCAGCAGCCCCTTAGAGAGTGCAGCAAATGAAAAACTGTTTTTT; abundance: few; j_gene: TRBJ1-4; d_gene: -; v_gene: TRBV12-3/TRBV12-4; len: 16
CDR3aa: CSASLPDVNYGYTF; CDR3nt: TGCAGTGCTAGTCTGCCGGATGTTAACTATGGCTACACCTTC; abundance: -; j_gene: TRBJ1-2; d_gene: -; v_gene: TRBV20-1; len: 14
CDR3aa: CASGWAGSGYNEQFF; CDR3nt: TGTGCCAGCGGTTGGGCGGGATCGGGGTACAATGAGCAGTTCTTC; abundance: -; j_gene: TRBJ2-1; d_gene: -; v_gene: TRBV27; len: 15
CDR3aa: CASSMKASGTDEQYF; CDR3nt: TGTGCCAGTAGTATGAAGGCTAGCGGGACGGACGAGCAGTACTTC; abundance: -; j_gene: TRBJ2-7; d_gene: TRBD2; v_gene: TRBV19; len: 15
CDR3aa: CASSLTLEGPGNTIYF; CDR3nt: TGCGCCAGCAGCCTTACCTTGGAAGGCCCTGGAAACACCATATATTTT; abundance: few; j_gene: TRBJ1-3; d_gene: -; v_gene: TRBV4-3; len: 16
CDR3aa: CASSSHGLADPETQYF; CDR3nt: TGTGCCAGCAGCTCCCATGGACTAGCCGATCCTGAGACCCAGTACTTC; abundance: -; j_gene: TRBJ2-5; d_gene: TRBD2; v_gene: TRBV7-2; len: 16
CDR3aa: CSVAGLYAADTQYF; CDR3nt: TGCAGCGTTGCGGGACTGTATGCGGCAGATACGCAGTATTTT; abundance: -; j_gene: TRBJ2-3; d_gene: -; v_gene: TRBV29-1; len: 14
CDR3aa: CSSGDLKGDEQFF; CDR3nt: TGCAGCTCAGGGGACCTGAAAGGGGATGAGCAGTTCTTC; abundance: few; j_gene: TRBJ2-1; d_gene: -; v_gene: TRBV29-1; len: 13
CDR3aa: CASAGVNTPYEQYF; CDR3nt: TGTGCCAGCGCGGGAGTTAACACTCCCTACGAGCAGTACTTC; abundance: few; j_gene: TRBJ2-7; d_gene: TRBD2; v_gene: TRBV13; len: 14